Below, one T cell receptor (beta chain) is given with its context. Its cognate antigen is unknown. The table came from immunoSEQ multiplex PCR; TCRdb's copy has only in-frame clones and leaves some out. The sample includes about 46,000 clones, around 90% of them seen just once. This entry belongs to a study of OX40 agonist ivuxolimab in advanced cancers. For the study at large: One hepatocellular carcinoma and a couple of cutaneous melanoma patients partially responded. Whole-study results and caveats: Among T cells, CD8+ cells averaged more expanded clones than CD4+ cells. The specificity for antigen of the expanded peripheral T cells was not determined.

This clonotype originated in an adult with an advanced solid tumor such as melanoma, head and neck, liver or kidney cancer. The sample consisted of CD4+ or CD8+ T cells sorted from blood, taken in a trial of the OX40 agonist ivuxolimab.

This CDR3 is CASSDPRDLSWKLFF. CDR3 nucleotides: TGTGCCAGTAGTGACCCCCGGGACCTTTCGTGGAAGCTGTTTTTT. The chain joins TRBV19 to TRBJ2-2; TRBD1 or TRBD2 may be the D gene (5 bases each). The CDR3 is made up of 15 amino acids. Germline V gives CDR1 LNHDA, CDR2 SQIVND (reference sequence). Trimming took off 5 bases at V and 12 bases at J, with 22 bases between the two ends.